The T cell receptor beta chain described here comes from a study of human T cells and chemical hapten exposure. Original processing methods: The median was around 100,000 TCRs per sample, ranging roughly 20,000 to 750,000. In TCRdb, the RACE reads were re-called with MiXCR into one record per CDR3 protein. These V and J calls rely on TCRdb rather than the paper's analysis. The table has 75,000 to 90,000 distinct CDR3 sequences, about 10% seen once. V lost 5 bases to trimming and J lost 3 bases, with 4 bases between them. CDR1 is SGHVS, CDR2 FNYEAQ, per germline. CDR3 length: 12 residues. Specified time point: patch test 2, 6 weeks after DPC sensitization. Treatment of the sample: therapeutic diphenylcyclopropenone sensitization with weekly scalp DPC. Blood sampling occurred before each patch-test application.

This chain joins TRBV7-6 and TRBJ2-2; D is undetermined. The source was whole blood, collected in connection with sensitization to the hapten diphenylcyclopropenone (DPC). The sequence was collected from a woman aged 50 to 60 with alopecia areata. Some clones in this sample may be carry-over from other donors' samples. The CDR3 nucleotides read TGTGCCAGCAGCGCGGACACCGGGGAGCTGTTTTTT. As protein: CASSADTGELFF.